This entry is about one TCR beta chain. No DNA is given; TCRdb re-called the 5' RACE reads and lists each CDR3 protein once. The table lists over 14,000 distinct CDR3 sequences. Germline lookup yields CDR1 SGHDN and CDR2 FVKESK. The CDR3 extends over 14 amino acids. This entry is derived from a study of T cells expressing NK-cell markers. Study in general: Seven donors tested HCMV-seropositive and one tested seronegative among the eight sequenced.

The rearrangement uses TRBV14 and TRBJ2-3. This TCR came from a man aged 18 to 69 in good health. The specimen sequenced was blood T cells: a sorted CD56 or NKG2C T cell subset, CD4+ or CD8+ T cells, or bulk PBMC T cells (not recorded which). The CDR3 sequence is CASSPYLSGDTQYF.